The 3 T cell receptor beta chains below were found in one sample sequenced in a study of blood T cell repertoires in COVID-19 (dated by TCRdb to 2020 to 2021). The receptor library was made with the immunoSEQ multiplex PCR assay. TCRdb's version of the immuneACCESS table is confined to in-frame rearrangements and falls short of the full clone set. An unresolved V gene accounts for under half of the shortfall where checked; the remainder is of unknown origin. For this sample there are 150,000 or so clones; 85% to 90% appear just once. The leading ten clones occupy roughly 4% of the sample. Source material: peripheral blood. These receptor sequences come from a woman aged 70-85 years with acute or convalescent COVID-19.

In its sample, this clone was seen a few times. The rearrangement uses TRBV28 and TRBJ1-6, with 7 bases fitting TRBD1. The CDR3 covers 15 residues. V was clipped by 6 bases and J by 7 bases; unmatched bases: 9. Germline V gives CDR1 MDHEN, CDR2 SYDVKM. The CDR3 DNA follows: TGTGCCAGCAGCCTAACCGGGACAGTCAATTCACCCCTCCACTTT. Translated, it gives CASSLTGTVNSPLHF.

The genes are TRBV9 and TRBJ1-4; D possibly corresponds to TRBD1 (5 bases). V was clipped by 0 bases and J by 7 bases, with 13 bases between them. The CDR3 contains 15 residues. Germline loops: CDR1 SGDLS, CDR2 YYNGEE. This chain's CDR3 is CASSVEGGVPEKLFF. The DNA for the CDR3 is TGTGCCAGCAGCGTAGAGGGAGGGGTCCCTGAAAAACTGTTTTTT.

The rearrangement links TRBV4-3 to TRBJ2-1; D uncertain. CDR3 length: 12 amino acids. CDR1 and CDR2 (germline): LGHNA, YSLEER. Trimming cost V 0 bases and J 11 bases, with 8 bases left between them. The CDR3 here is CASSQDPSKQFF. The DNA of the CDR3 is TGCGCCAGCAGCCAAGACCCGTCTAAGCAGTTCTTC.